This T cell receptor (beta chain) was identified in a study of shared clonotypes between healthy human individuals (dated by TCRdb to the early 2020s). Looking at the study overall: The cohort included three men and two women between 18 and 49 years of age. Each donor's leukapheresis produced roughly between roughly 0.9 and 9 billion PBMCs. To increase sequencing depth and limit assay-specific biases, TCR repertoire library preparation and sequencing were carried out by different laboratories using diverse techniques. For each donor, CD4 naive and CD4 memory were each given three plates, CD8 naive was given two plates, and CD8 memory was given one plate. The study deeply sequenced blood TCR repertoires of five healthy adults to estimate repertoire size and the extent of clonotype sharing between individuals. Study-wide conclusions, independent of this receptor: Naive subsets generally had larger estimated clonotype richness than memory subsets. Rarefaction of sorted-subset datasets indicated incomplete sequencing despite the large sequencing depth. Compared with non-shared clonotypes, the clonotypes found in all four sorted-subset donors had higher generation probabilities. Based on pairwise subsampling, the degree of clonotype sharing among donors was expected to be affected by sequencing depth. Sampling was restricted to blood, and TCR repertoires in tissue are likely to differ from TCR repertoires in blood. Roughly 5.2% of naive CD4, 3.5% of naive CD8, roughly 2.4% of memory CD4, and around 0.4% of memory CD8 clonotypes were shared across several donors. The small number of donors limited the genetic and exposure-history diversity represented.

At the junction V is shortened by 8 bases and J by 6 bases; bases outside the gene matches: 5. CDR1 is given as MDHEN and CDR2 as SYDVKM, both from the germline V gene. Counted from cysteine to phenylalanine, this CDR3 has 14 amino acids. Of the read, only the CDR3 DNA is kept; its 42 bases are in frame from base 1. TCR CDR3 regions were amplified from genomic DNA by multiplex PCR using the deep immunoSEQ assay. Extracted genomic DNA from each cell subset was distributed evenly across all wells of several immunoSEQ 96-well plates, and each plate was treated as a replicate. For sorted subsets, each replicate PCR was loaded with around 220 ng genomic DNA, equivalent to 25,000 to 30,000 T cell genomes. Purified libraries were quantified with a Qubit 3.0 fluorometer, sized on a Bioanalyzer 2100, and re-quantified with the KAPA Library Quantification kit. A separate single-read 150-cycle Illumina NextSeq 550 flow cell was used to sequence each immunoSEQ 96-well plate. In the paper's pipeline: The immunoSEQ output contained only junctional sequences without quality scores, so filtering could not match that applied to full-length reads. Sequences were annotated with PyIR, a Python wrapper for IgBLAST v1.9, using IMGT germline references to assign V/J genes and CDR3. Reads with weak V/J assignments (E-value above 1e-6), missing CDR3, stop codons, out-of-frame junctions, or ambiguous translated residues were removed. A V3J clonotype was defined by an identical inferred V gene, J gene, and CDR3 amino acid sequence. To compute the percentage overlap between repertoires, the number of shared unique clonotypes was divided by the size of the smaller repertoire. Richness of each repertoire was evaluated using RTK rarefaction, the Chao1 estimator, and Recon v2.1 estimates of unobserved clonotypes. Generation probabilities for all TCRbeta clonotypes obtained by the gDNA method from a few donors were computed using OLGA. Held by TCRdb, this immuneACCESS table contains in-frame sequences only and omits some clones. Under half of the omission traces to an unresolved V gene where checked; the cause of the rest is unknown. The V and J calls and clone size come from that table; D and trimming were worked out from the DNA. This sample gives around 510,000 clones in total; approximately 95% of them show up just once. The ten top clones hold nearly 0.065% of the sample.

Healthy HIV-negative adults with no recently reported acute infections or vaccinations were included as donors. Every donor was a Caucasian adult residing in Nashville, Tennessee, USA. CD4+ T cells were enriched by magnetic negative selection; naive cells were then positively selected on CD45RA, and the negative fraction formed the memory subset. Blood was obtained by leukapheresis, after which PBMCs were separated by Ficoll-Histopaque density gradient centrifugation and cryopreserved in liquid nitrogen vapor phase. Purity and quantity of every magnetically sorted T cell population were checked by analytical flow cytometry. From each sorted fraction, genomic DNA was isolated and quantified by UV absorbance on a Nanodrop 2000c. Concerning this clone: Which antigen it targets is not known. The sample holds no much larger clone one base away, and base qualities are not on file.

The chain is assembled from TRBV28 and TRBJ2-1; 12 nucleotides in the junction match TRBD2. The receptor was derived from a woman aged 30 to 39 in good health. Material: naive CD4+ T cells sorted from blood. This sample's cell subset or site label indicates: CD45RA+ positively selected. The encoded CDR3 is CASSTSGRLNEQFF. The nucleotide sequence is given as TGTGCCAGCTCGACTAGCGGGAGACTCAATGAGCAGTTCTTC.